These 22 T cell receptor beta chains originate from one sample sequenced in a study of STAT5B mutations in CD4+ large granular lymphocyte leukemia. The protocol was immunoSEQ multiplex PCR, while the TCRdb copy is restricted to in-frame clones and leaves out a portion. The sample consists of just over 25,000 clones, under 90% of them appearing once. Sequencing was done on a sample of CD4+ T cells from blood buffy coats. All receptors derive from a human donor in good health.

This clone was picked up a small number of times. CDR3 sequence: CASWDRKNTEAFF. The DNA of the CDR3 is TGTGCCAGTTGGGACCGGAAGAACACTGAAGCTTTCTTT. This chain connects TRBV28 to TRBJ1-1; D is perhaps TRBD1 (5 bases). The germline gives CDR1 MDHEN, CDR2 SYDVKM. V dropped 9 bases and J dropped 1 base, with 12 bases sitting between them. The CDR3 extends over 13 amino acids.

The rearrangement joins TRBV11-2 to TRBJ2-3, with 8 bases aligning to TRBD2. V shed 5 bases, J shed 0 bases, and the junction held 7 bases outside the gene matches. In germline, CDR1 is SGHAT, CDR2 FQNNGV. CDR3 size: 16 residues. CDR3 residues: CASSHLSGASTDTQYF. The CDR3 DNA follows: TGTGCCAGCAGCCACCTTAGCGGGGCTAGCACAGATACGCAGTATTTT.

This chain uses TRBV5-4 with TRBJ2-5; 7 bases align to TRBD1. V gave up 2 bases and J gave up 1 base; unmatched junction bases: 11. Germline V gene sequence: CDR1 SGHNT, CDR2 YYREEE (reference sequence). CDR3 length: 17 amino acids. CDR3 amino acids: CASSLGVGTAPQETQYF. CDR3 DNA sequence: TGTGCCAGCAGCTTAGGGGTCGGGACAGCACCCCAAGAGACCCAGTACTTC.

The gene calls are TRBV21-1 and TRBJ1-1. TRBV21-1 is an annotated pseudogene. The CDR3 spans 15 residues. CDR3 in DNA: TGTGCCAGCAGCAAAGTGAGGGCTATGAACACTGAAGCTTTCTTT. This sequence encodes CASSKVRAMNTEAFF.

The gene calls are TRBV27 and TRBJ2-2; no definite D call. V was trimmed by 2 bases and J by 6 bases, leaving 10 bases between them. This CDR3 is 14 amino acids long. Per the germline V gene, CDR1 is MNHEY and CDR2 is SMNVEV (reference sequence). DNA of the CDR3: TGTGCCAGCAGTTTAGCGTGGGTTCCCGGGGAGCTGTTTTTT. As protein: CASSLAWVPGELFF.

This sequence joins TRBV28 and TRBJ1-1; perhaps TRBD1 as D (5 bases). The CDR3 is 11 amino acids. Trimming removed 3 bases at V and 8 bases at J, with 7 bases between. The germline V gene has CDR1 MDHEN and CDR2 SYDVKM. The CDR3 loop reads CASSFYREAFF. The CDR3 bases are TGTGCCAGCAGTTTTTACAGGGAAGCTTTCTTT.

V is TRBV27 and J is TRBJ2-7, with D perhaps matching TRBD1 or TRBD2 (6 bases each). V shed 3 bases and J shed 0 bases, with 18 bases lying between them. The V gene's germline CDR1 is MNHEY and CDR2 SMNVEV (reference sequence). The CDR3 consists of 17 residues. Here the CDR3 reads CASSFTRGPVSSYEQYF. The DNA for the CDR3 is TGTGCCAGCAGTTTTACTCGGGGGCCCGTTAGCTCCTACGAGCAGTACTTC.

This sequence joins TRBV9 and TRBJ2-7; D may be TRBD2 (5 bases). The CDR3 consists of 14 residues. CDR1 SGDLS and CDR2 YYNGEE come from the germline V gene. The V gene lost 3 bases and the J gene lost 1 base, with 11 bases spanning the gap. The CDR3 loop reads CASSAHGGSYEQYF. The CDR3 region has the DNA TGTGCCAGCAGCGCGCATGGAGGTTCCTACGAGCAGTACTTC.

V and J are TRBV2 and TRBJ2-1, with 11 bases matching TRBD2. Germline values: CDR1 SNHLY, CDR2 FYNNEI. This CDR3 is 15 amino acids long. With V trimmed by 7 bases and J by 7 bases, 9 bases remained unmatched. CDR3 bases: TGTGCCAGCATGGTCGGTAGCGGGAGGGGAAATGAGCAGTTCTTC. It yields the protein CASMVGSGRGNEQFF. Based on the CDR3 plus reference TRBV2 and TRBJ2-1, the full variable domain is EPEVTQTPSHQVTQMGQEVILRCVPISNHLYFYWYRQILGQKVEFLVSFYNNEISEKSEIFDDQFSVERPDGSNFTLKIRSTKLEDSAMYFCASMVGSGRGNEQFFGPGTRLTVL.

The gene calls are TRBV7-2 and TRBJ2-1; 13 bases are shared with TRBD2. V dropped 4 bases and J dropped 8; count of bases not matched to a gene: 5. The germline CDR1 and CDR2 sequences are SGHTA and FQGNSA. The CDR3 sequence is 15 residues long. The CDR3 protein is CASSYWTSGGYEQFF. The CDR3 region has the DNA TGTGCCAGCAGCTACTGGACTAGCGGGGGATATGAGCAGTTCTTC.

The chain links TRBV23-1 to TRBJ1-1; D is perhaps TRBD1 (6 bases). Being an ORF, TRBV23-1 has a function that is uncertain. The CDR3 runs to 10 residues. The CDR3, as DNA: TGCGCTCCGGGGGGCCCGGAAGCTTTCTTT. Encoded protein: CAPGGPEAFF.

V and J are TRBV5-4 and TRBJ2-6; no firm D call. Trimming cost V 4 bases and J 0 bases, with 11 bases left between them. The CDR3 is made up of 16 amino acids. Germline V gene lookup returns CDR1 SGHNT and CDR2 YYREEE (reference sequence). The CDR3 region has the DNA TGTGCCAGCAGCCCCATTACCGTCTCTGGGGCCAACGTCCTGACTTTC. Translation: CASSPITVSGANVLTF.

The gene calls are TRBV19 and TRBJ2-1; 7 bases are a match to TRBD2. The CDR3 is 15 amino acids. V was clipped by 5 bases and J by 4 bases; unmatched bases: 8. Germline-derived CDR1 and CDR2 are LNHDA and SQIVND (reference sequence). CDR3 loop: CASSEGLAAYNEQFF. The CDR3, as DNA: TGTGCCAGTAGTGAGGGCCTAGCGGCTTACAATGAGCAGTTCTTC.

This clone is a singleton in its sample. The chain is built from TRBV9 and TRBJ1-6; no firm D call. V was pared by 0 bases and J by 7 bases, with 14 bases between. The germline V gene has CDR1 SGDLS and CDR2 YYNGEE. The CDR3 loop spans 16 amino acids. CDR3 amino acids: CASSVAKDRRNSPLHF. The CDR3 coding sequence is TGTGCCAGCAGCGTAGCCAAGGACCGGAGGAATTCACCCCTCCACTTT.

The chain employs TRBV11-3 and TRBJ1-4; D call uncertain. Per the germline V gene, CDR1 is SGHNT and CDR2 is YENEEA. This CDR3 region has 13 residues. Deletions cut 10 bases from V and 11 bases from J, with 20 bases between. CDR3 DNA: TGTGCCACCGCCAAGGACGGGAGGCGGAAACTGTTTTTT. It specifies CATAKDGRRKLFF.

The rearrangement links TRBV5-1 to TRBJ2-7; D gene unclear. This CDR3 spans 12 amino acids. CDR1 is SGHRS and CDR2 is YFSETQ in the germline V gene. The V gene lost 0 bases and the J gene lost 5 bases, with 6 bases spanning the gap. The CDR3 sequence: CASSLVSDEQYF. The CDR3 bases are TGCGCCAGCAGCTTGGTGTCCGACGAGCAGTACTTC.

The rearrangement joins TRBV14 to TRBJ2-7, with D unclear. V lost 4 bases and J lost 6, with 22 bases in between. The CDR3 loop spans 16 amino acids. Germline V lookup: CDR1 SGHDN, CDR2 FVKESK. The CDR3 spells CASSPRDIPIQCEQYV. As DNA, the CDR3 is TGTGCCAGCAGCCCTCGAGACATCCCAATTCAATGCGAGCAGTACGTC.

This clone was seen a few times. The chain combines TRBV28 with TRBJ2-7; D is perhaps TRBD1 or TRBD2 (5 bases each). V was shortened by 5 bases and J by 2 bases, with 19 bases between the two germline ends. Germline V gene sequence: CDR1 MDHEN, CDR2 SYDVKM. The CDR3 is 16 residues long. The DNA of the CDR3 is TGTGCCAGCAGTCCTGCAGATAGGGACGGAGCCTACGAGCAGTACGTC. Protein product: CASSPADRDGAYEQYV.

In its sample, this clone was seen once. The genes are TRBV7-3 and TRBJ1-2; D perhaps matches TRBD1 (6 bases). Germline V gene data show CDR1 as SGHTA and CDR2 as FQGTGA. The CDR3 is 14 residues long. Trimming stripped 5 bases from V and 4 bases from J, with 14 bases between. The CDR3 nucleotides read TGTGCCAGCAGCCCCCACCGGACAGTCTATGGCTACACCTTC. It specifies CASSPHRTVYGYTF.

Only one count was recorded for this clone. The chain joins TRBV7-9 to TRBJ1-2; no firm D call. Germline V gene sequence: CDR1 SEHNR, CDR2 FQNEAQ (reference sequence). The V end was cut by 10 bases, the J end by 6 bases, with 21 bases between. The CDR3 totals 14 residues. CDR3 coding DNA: TGTGCCACCCCCGGGCGAAATCGATACGATGGCTACACCTTC. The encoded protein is CATPGRNRYDGYTF.

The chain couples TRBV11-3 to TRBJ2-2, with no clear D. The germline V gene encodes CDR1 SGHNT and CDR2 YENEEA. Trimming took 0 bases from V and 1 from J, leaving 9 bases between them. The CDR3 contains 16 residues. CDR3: CASSLDWQRNTGELFF. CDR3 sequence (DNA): TGTGCCAGCAGCTTAGATTGGCAGCGGAACACCGGGGAGCTGTTTTTT.

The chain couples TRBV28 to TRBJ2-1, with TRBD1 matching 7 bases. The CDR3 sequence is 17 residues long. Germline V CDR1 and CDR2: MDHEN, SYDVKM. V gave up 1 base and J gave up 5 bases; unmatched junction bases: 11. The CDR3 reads CASSLYPQGVLDNEQFF. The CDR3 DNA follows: TGTGCCAGCAGTTTATACCCCCAGGGGGTCTTGGACAATGAGCAGTTCTTC.